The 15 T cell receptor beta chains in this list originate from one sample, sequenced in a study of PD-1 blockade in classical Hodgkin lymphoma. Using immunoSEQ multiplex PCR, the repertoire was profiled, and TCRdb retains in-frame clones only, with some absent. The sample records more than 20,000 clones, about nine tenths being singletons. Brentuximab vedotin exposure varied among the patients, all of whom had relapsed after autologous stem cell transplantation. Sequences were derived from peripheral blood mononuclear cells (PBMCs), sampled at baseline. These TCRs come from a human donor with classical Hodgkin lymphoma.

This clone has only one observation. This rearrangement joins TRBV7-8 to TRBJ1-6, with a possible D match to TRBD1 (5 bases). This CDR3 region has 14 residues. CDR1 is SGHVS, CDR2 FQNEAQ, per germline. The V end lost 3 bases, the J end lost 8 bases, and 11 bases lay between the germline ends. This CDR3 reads CASSLGVGDSPLHF. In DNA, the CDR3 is TGTGCCAGCAGCTTGGGCGTGGGGGATTCACCCCTCCACTTT.

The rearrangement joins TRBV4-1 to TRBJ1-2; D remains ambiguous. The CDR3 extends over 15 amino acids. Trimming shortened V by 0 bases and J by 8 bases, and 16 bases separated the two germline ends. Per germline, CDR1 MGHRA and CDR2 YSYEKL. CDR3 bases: TGCGCCAGCAGCCAAGATCAACTGGGGAAGGAAGGCTACACCTTC. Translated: CASSQDQLGKEGYTF.

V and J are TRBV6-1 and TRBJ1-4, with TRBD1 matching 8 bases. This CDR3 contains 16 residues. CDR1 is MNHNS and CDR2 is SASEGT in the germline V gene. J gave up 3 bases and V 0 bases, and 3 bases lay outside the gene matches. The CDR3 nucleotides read TGTGCCAGCAGTGAAGCGGGGGGACAGGCTAATGAAAAACTGTTTTTT. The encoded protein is CASSEAGGQANEKLFF.

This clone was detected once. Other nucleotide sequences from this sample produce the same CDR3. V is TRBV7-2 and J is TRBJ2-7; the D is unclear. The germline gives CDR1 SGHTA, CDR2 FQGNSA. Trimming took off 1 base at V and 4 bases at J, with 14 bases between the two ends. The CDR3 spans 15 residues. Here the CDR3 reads CASSLVFWDPYEQYF. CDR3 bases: TGTGCCAGCAGCTTAGTGTTCTGGGATCCATACGAGCAGTACTTC.

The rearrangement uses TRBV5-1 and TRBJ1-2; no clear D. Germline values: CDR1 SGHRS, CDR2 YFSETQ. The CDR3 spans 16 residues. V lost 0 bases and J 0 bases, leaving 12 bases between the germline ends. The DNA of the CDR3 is TGCGCCAGCAGCTTGGTCGCGGAGGGAGCTAACTATGGCTACACCTTC. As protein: CASSLVAEGANYGYTF.

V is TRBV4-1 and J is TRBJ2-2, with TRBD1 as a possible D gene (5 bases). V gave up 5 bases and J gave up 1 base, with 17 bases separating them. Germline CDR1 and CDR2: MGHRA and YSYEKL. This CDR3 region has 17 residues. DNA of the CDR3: TGCGCCAGCAGCACCCCGCCCCGGACACAGAACACCGGGGAGCTGTTTTTT. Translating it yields CASSTPPRTQNTGELFF.

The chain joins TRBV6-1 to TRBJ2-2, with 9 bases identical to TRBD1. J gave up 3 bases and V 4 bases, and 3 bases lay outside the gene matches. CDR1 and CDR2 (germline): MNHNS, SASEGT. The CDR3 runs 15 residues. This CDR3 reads CASSVWTGDTGELFF. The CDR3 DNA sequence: TGTGCCAGCAGTGTCTGGACAGGGGACACCGGGGAGCTGTTTTTT.

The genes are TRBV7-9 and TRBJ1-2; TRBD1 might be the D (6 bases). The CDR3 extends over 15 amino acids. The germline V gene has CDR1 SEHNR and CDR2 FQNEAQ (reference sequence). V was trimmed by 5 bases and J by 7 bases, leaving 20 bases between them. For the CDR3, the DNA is TGTGCCAGCAGCCCGCTAGCGGGACAAGCAGGTGGCTACACCTTC. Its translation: CASSPLAGQAGGYTF.

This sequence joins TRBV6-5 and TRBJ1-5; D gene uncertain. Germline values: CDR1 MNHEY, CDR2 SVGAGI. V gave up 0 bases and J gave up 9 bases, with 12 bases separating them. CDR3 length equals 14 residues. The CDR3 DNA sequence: TGTGCCAGCAGTTACTCGTCGGGAAAGGGGCCCCAGCATTTT. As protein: CASSYSSGKGPQHF.

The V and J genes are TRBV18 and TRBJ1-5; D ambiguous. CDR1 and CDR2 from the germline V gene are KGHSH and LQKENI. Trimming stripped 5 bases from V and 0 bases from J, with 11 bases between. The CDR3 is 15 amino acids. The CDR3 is CASSSEGISNQPQHF. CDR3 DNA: TGTGCCAGCTCATCGGAGGGAATTAGCAATCAGCCCCAGCATTTT.

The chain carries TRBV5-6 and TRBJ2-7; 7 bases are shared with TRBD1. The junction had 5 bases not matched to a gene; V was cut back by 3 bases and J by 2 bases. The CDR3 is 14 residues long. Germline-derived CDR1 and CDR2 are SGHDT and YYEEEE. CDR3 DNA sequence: TGTGCCAGCAGCTCCGACAGGGTCCCCTACGAGCAGTACTTC. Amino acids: CASSSDRVPYEQYF. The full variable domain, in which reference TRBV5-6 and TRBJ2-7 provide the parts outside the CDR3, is DAGVTQSPTHLIKTRGQQVTLRCSPKSGHDTVSWYQQALGQGPQFIFQYYEEEERQRGNFPDRFSGHQFPNYSSELNVNALLLGDSALYLCASSSDRVPYEQYFGPGTRLTVT.

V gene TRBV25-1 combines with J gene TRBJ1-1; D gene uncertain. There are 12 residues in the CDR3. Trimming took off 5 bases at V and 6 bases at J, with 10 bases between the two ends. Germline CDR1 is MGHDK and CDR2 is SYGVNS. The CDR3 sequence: CASSSGWSEAFF. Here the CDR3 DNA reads TGTGCCAGCAGTAGCGGGTGGTCTGAAGCTTTCTTT. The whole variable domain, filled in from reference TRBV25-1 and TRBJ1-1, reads EADIYQTPRYLVIGTGKKITLECSQTMGHDKMYWYQQDPGMELHLIHYSYGVNSTEKGDLSSESTVSRIRTEHFPLTLESARPSHTSQYLCASSSGWSEAFFGQGTRLTVV.

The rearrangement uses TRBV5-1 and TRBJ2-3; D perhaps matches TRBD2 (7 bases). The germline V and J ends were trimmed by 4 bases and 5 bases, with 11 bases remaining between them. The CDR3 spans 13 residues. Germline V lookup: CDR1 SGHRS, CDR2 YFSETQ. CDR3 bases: TGCGCCAGCAGCGGGGGGGCTGGAGATACGCAGTATTTT. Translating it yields CASSGGAGDTQYF.

CDR3 nucleotide sequence: TGTGCCAGCAGATTCCTCCCCGGGGCCAACGTCCTGACTTTC. Translated, it gives CASRFLPGANVLTF. The V and J genes are TRBV21-1 and TRBJ2-6; the D call of TRBD2 is as the table states it, not checked on the DNA. TRBV21-1 is marked as a pseudogene. CDR3 length: 14 amino acids.

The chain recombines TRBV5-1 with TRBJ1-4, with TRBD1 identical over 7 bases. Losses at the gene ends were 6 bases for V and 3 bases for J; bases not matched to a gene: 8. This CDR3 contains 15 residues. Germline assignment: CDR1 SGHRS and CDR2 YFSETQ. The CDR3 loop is CASKEGGLANEKLFF. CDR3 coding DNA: TGCGCCAGCAAGGAAGGGGGCCTGGCTAATGAAAAACTGTTTTTT.